This T cell receptor beta chain was retrieved from a study of T cell repertoires in ileal Crohn's disease. Looking at the study overall: Patients had a median roughly 8-year disease duration, and roughly 32% were active smokers.

Sequencing used immunoSEQ multiplex PCR; TCRdb keeps in-frame clones, though not all of them. The repertoire has 15,000 to 20,000 clones, around 70% of them found once; the top ten carry about 4%. Time point noted: neoterminal ileum biopsy at postoperative endoscopy, about 6 months after surgery. This TCR was sampled from an adult with Crohn's disease. Sequencing was carried out using ileal tissue.

CDR3 bases: TGTGCCAGCAGCATAGGGGCCTACGAGCAGTACTTC. This gives the protein CASSIGAYEQYF. The chain uses TRBV6-1 and TRBJ2-7; possible D gene TRBD1, 5 bases. This CDR3 spans 12 amino acids. CDR1 is MNHNS and CDR2 is SASEGT in the germline V gene. V lost 6 bases to trimming and J lost 2 bases, with 8 bases between them.